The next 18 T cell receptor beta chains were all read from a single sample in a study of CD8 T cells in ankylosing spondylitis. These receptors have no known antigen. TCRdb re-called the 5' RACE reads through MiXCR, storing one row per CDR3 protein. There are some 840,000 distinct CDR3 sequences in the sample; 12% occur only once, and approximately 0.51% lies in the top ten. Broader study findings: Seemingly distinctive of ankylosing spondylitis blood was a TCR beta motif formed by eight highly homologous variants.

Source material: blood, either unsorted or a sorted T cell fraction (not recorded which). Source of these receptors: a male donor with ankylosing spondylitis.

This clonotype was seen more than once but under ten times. The CDR3 is CATGTGRGTEAFF. The CDR3, as DNA: TGTGCCACCGGGACAGGGAGAGGGACTGAAGCTTTCTTT. This rearrangement joins TRBV7-3 to TRBJ1-1; 9 bases are a match to TRBD1. This CDR3 has 13 residues. Germline CDR1 and CDR2: SGHTA and FQGTGA. V shed 10 bases, J shed 5 bases, and the junction held 8 bases outside the gene matches. Using reference TRBV7-3 and TRBJ1-1 for the parts outside the CDR3, the full variable domain is GAGVSQTPSNKVTEKGKYVELRCDPISGHTALYWYRQSLGQGPEFLIYFQGTGAADDSGLPNDRFFAVRPEGSVSTLKIQRTERGDSAVYLCATGTGRGTEAFFGQGTRLTVV.

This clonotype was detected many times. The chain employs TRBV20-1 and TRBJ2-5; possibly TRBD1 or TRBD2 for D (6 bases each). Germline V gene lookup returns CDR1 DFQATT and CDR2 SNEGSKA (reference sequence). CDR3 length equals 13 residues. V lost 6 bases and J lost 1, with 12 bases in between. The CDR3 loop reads CSAKGGGQETQYF. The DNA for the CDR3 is TGCAGTGCCAAAGGAGGGGGCCAAGAGACCCAGTACTTC.

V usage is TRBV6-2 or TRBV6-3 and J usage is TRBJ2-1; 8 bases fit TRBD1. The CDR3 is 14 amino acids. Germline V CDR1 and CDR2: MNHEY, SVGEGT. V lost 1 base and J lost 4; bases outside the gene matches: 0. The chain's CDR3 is CASSYWTGYNEQFF. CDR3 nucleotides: TGTGCCAGCAGTTACTGGACAGGGTACAATGAGCAGTTCTTC.

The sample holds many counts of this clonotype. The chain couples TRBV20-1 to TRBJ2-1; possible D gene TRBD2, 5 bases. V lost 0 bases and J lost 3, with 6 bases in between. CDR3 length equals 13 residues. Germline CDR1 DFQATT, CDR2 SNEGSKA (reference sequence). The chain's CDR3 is CSARDAGYNEQFF. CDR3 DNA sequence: TGCAGTGCTAGAGATGCGGGCTACAATGAGCAGTTCTTC.

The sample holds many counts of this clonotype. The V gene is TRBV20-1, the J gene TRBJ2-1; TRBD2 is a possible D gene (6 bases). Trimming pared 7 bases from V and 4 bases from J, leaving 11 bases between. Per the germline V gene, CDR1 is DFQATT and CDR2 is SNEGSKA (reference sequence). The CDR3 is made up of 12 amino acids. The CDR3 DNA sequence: TGCAGTGAACTAGCTCCATACAATGAGCAGTTCTTC. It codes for CSELAPYNEQFF.

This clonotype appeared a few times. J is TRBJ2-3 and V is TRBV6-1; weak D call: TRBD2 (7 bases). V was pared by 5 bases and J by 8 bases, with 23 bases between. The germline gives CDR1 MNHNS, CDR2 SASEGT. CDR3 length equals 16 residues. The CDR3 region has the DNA TGTGCCAGCAGTCCCCCCAGGGGCGGGGGAGCGACTACGCAGTATTTT. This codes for CASSPPRGGGATTQYF.

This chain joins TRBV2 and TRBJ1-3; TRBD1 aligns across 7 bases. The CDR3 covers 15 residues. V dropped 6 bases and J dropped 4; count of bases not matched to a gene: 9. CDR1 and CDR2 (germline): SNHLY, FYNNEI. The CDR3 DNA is TGTGCCAGCAGGGCTGACAGGGTCGGAGGAAACACCATATATTTT. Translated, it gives CASRADRVGGNTIYF.

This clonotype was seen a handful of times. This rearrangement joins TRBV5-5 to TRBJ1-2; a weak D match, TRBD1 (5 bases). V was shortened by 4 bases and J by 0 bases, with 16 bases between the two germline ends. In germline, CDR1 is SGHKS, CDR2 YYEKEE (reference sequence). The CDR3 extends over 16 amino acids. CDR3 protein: CASSRQTSSSNYGYTF. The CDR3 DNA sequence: TGTGCCAGCAGCCGACAGACCTCTTCCTCTAACTATGGCTACACCTTC.

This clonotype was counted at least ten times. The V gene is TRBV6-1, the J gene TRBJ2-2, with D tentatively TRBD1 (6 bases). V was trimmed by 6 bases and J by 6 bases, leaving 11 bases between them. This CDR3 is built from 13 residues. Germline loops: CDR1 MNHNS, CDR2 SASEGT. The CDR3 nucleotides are TGTGCCAGCAGCTTTGGGACATCCGGGGAGCTGTTTTTT. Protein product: CASSFGTSGELFF.

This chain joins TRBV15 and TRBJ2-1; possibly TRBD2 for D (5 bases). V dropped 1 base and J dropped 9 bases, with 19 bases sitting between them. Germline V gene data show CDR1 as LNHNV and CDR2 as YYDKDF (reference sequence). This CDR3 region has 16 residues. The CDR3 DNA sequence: TGTGCCACCAGCAGAGCGGGGATCCTCCGGTCCGGTGAGCAGTTCTTC. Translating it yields CATSRAGILRSGEQFF.

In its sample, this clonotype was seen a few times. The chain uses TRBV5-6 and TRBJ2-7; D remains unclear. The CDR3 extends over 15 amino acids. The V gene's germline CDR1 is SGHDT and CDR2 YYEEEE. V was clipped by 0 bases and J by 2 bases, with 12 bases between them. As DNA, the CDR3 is TGTGCCAGCAGCTTGGATCGCCAGCCGCCCTACGAGCAGTACTTC. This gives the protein CASSLDRQPPYEQYF.

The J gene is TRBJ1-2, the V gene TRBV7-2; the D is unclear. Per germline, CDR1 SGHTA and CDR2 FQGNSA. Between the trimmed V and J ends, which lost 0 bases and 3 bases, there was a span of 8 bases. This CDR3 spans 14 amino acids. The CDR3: CASSLAEWDYGYTF. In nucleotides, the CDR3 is TGTGCCAGCAGCTTAGCGGAATGGGACTATGGCTACACCTTC. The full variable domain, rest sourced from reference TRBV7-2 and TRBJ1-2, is GAGVSQSPSNKVTEKGKDVELRCDPISGHTALYWYRQSLGQGLEFLIYFQGNSAPDKSGLPSDRFSAERTGGSVSTLTIQRTQQEDSAVYLCASSLAEWDYGYTFGSGTRLTVV.

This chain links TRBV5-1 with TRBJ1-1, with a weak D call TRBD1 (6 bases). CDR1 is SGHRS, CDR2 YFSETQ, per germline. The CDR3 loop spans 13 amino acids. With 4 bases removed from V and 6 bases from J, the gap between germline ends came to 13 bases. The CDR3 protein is CASSTTGTAEAFF. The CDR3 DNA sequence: TGCGCCAGCAGCACTACAGGGACCGCTGAAGCTTTCTTT.

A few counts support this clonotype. The CDR3 DNA reads TGTGCCACCTCGGAGAATTACGGGTACGAGCAGTACTTC. Translated, it gives CATSENYGYEQYF. The rearrangement joins TRBV24-1 to TRBJ2-7, with no clear D. V was trimmed by 9 bases and J by 4 bases, leaving 15 bases between them. Germline V CDR1 and CDR2: KGHDR, SFDVKD. There are 13 residues in the CDR3.

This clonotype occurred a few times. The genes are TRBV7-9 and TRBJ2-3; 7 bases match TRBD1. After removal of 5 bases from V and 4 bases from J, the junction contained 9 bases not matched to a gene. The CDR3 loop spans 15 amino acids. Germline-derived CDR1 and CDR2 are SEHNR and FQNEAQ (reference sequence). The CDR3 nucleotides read TGTGCCAGCAGCCGAGTAGAAGGGGGCGCAGATACGCAGTATTTT. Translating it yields CASSRVEGGADTQYF.

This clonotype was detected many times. In DNA, the CDR3 is TGTGCCAGCAGCTTAACGGCCAGCCCATATGGCTACACCTTC. It encodes CASSLTASPYGYTF. This chain joins TRBV7-3 and TRBJ1-2; D is unclear. With 0 bases removed from V and 5 bases from J, the gap between germline ends came to 10 bases. The CDR3 loop spans 14 amino acids. Germline CDR1 reads SGHTA; CDR2 reads FQGTGA.

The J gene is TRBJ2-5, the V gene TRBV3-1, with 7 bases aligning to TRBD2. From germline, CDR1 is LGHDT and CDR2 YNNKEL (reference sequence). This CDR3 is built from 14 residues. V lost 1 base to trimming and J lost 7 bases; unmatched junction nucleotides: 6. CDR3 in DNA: TGTGCCAGCAGCCAAGCGGGGACTATCGCGACCCAGTACTTC. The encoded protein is CASSQAGTIATQYF.

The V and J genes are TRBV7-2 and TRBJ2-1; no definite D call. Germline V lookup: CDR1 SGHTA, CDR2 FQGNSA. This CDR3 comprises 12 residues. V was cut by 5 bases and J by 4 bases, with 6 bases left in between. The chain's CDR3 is CASSIPYNEQFF. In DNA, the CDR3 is TGTGCCAGCAGCATTCCTTACAATGAGCAGTTCTTC.